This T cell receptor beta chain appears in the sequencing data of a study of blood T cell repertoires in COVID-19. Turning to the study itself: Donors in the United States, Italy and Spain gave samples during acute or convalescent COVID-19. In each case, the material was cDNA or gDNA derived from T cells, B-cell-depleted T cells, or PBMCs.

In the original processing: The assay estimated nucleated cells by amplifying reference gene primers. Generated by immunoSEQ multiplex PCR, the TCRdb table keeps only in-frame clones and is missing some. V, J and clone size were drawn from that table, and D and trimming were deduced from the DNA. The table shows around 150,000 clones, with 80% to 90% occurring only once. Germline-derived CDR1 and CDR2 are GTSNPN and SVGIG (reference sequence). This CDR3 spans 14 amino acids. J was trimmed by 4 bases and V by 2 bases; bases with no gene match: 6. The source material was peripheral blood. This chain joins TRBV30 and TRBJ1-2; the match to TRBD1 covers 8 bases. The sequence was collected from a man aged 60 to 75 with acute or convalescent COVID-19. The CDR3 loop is CAWSRQGAVYGYTF. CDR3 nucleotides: TGTGCCTGGAGTAGGCAGGGGGCCGTCTATGGCTACACCTTC.